The next 32 T cell receptor beta chains were all read from a single sample in a study of cytomegalovirus exposure and HLA in healthy donors. Clones were sequenced by immunoSEQ multiplex PCR, and TCRdb holds only the in-frame ones, with some missing. The data hold tens of thousands of clones, with roughly 88% observed a single time. Sequenced: PBMCs. The receptors stem from a man aged 25-45 years in good health and CMV-seronegative.

The J gene is TRBJ1-1, the V gene TRBV4-1, with 8 bases identical to TRBD1. Germline V CDR1 and CDR2: MGHRA, YSYEKL. V dropped 1 base and J dropped 4; count of bases not matched to a gene: 14. The CDR3 sequence is 18 residues long. For the CDR3, the DNA is TGCGCCAGCAGCCAAGGAAGGACAGGGCCGAACCGTTTCACTGAAGCTTTCTTT. It codes for CASSQGRTGPNRFTEAFF.

The chain couples TRBV11-2 to TRBJ2-5; tentatively, D is TRBD1 (6 bases). Germline lookup yields CDR1 SGHAT and CDR2 FQNNGV. V was cut by 1 base and J by 1 base, with 10 bases left in between. The CDR3 extends over 15 amino acids. The CDR3 here is CASSLVRDTQETQYF. CDR3 DNA sequence: TGTGCCAGCAGCTTAGTACGGGACACCCAAGAGACCCAGTACTTC.

The rearrangement uses TRBV5-1 and TRBJ1-2; the D is unclear. The CDR3 is 13 residues long. Germline CDR1 SGHRS, CDR2 YFSETQ. Trimming stripped 0 bases from V and 4 bases from J, with 7 bases between. CDR3 sequence (DNA): TGCGCCAGCAGCTTGGAACAGATCTATGGCTACACCTTC. It specifies CASSLEQIYGYTF.

The rearrangement links TRBV18 to TRBJ2-7; a weak D match, TRBD1 (6 bases). With 6 bases removed from V and 7 bases from J, the gap between germline ends came to 22 bases. Per the germline V gene, CDR1 is KGHSH and CDR2 is LQKENI. This CDR3 spans 15 amino acids. The CDR3 loop reads CASSLWQGSGFEQYF. CDR3 nucleotide sequence: TGTGCCAGCTCGCTCTGGCAGGGGTCAGGTTTTGAGCAGTACTTC. Full variable domain (remainder filled in from reference TRBV18 and TRBJ2-7): NAGVMQNPRHLVRRRGQEARLRCSPMKGHSHVYWYRQLPEEGLKFMVYLQKENIIDESGMPKERFSAEFPKEGPSILRIQQVVRGDSAAYFCASSLWQGSGFEQYFGPGTRLTVT.

J is TRBJ1-2 and V is TRBV5-5, with D uncertain. The CDR3 has 14 amino acids. V was trimmed by 1 base and J by 1 base, leaving 8 bases between them. The V gene's germline CDR1 is SGHKS and CDR2 YYEKEE (reference sequence). Here the CDR3 reads CASSLTEFNYGYTF. The CDR3 region has the DNA TGTGCCAGCAGCTTGACGGAGTTTAACTATGGCTACACCTTC.

This clone was picked up one time. V gene TRBV5-4 combines with J gene TRBJ2-3; TRBD2 agrees at 9 bases. Losses at the gene ends were 9 bases for V and 1 base for J; bases not matched to a gene: 6. From germline, CDR1 is SGHNT and CDR2 YYREEE (reference sequence). The CDR3 contains 14 residues. The CDR3 nucleotides read TGTGCCATCAATATAGCGGGGGGCACAGATACGCAGTATTTT. As protein: CAINIAGGTDTQYF.

The genes are TRBV15 and TRBJ1-5; a possible D gene is TRBD1 (6 bases). CDR1 and CDR2 (germline): LNHNV, YYDKDF (reference sequence). The CDR3 is 16 residues long. Trimming removed 0 bases at V and 5 bases at J, with 14 bases between. CDR3 nucleotide sequence: TGTGCCACCAGCAGAGATCGTCCGGGGGGCGATCAGCCCCAGCATTTT. It specifies CATSRDRPGGDQPQHF.

The rearrangement links TRBV15 to TRBJ1-1, with D uncertain. This CDR3 has 12 residues. Germline-derived CDR1 and CDR2 are LNHNV and YYDKDF (reference sequence). V lost 1 base, J lost 5 bases, and 5 bases lay in between. The CDR3 DNA follows: TGTGCCACCAGCAGAGTCCAAACTGAAGCTTTCTTT. Its protein product is CATSRVQTEAFF.

This chain uses TRBV27 with TRBJ1-5, with TRBD1 identical over 8 bases. The CDR3 length is 14 residues. V was clipped by 2 bases and J by 9 bases; unmatched bases: 6. The germline V gene has CDR1 MNHEY and CDR2 SMNVEV (reference sequence). The CDR3, as DNA: TGTGCCAGCAGTTTACTACAGGGGGGATCGCCCCAGCATTTT. Translation: CASSLLQGGSPQHF.

The J gene is TRBJ2-2, the V gene TRBV4-1; possibly TRBD2 for D (6 bases). The CDR3 length is 15 residues. Germline V gene lookup returns CDR1 MGHRA and CDR2 YSYEKL. Trimming stripped 4 bases from V and 5 bases from J, with 14 bases between. The CDR3 is CASSLTGVRTGELFF. DNA for the CDR3: TGCGCCAGCAGCCTTACGGGGGTACGAACCGGGGAGCTGTTTTTT.

J is TRBJ1-3 and V is TRBV7-2; 11 bases fit TRBD1. Losses at the gene ends were 0 bases for V and 3 bases for J; bases not matched to a gene: 10. The CDR3 runs to 19 residues. Germline V gene data show CDR1 as SGHTA and CDR2 as FQGNSA. CDR3 loop: CASSLALIRTGGVGNTIYF. The CDR3 DNA reads as TGTGCCAGCAGCTTAGCGCTTATAAGGACAGGGGGCGTTGGAAACACCATATATTTT.

The V call is TRBV5-6, the J call TRBJ1-1; D is unresolved. The CDR3 extends over 16 amino acids. The germline gives CDR1 SGHDT, CDR2 YYEEEE. Trimming took off 4 bases at V and 0 bases at J, with 16 bases between the two ends. The DNA for the CDR3 is TGTGCCAGCAGCCCTCCAGGTTCTTCAATGAACACTGAAGCTTTCTTT. It encodes CASSPPGSSMNTEAFF.

V gene TRBV19 combines with J gene TRBJ2-7; D perhaps matches TRBD1 (6 bases). Trimming took off 3 bases at V and 3 bases at J, with 12 bases between the two ends. From germline, CDR1 is LNHDA and CDR2 SQIVND (reference sequence). This CDR3 region has 14 residues. As DNA, the CDR3 is TGTGCCAGTAGTATGGGTCAAGGGGGCTACGAGCAGTACTTC. Its protein product is CASSMGQGGYEQYF.

The chain uses TRBV18 and TRBJ1-6; 7 bases align to TRBD1. V shed 4 bases, J shed 6 bases, and the junction held 9 bases outside the gene matches. Germline assignment: CDR1 KGHSH and CDR2 LQKENI. This CDR3 spans 16 amino acids. CDR3 coding DNA: TGTGCCAGCTCACTACGAGAGACAGGGTCTAATTCACCCCTCCACTTT. Residues: CASSLRETGSNSPLHF.

J is TRBJ2-3 and V is TRBV6-6; D possibly corresponds to TRBD2 (5 bases). The CDR3 contains 14 residues. Germline CDR1 is MNHNY and CDR2 is SVGAGI (reference sequence). V dropped 4 bases and J dropped 6 bases, with 14 bases sitting between them. The CDR3 spells CASSSGRRVDTQYF. The CDR3 coding sequence is TGTGCCAGCAGTTCTGGCAGGCGGGTTGATACGCAGTATTTT.

This clone was seen a handful of times. The chain joins TRBV4-1 to TRBJ2-7, with 9 bases aligning to TRBD1. Germline trimming cut 5 bases from V and 3 bases from J; bases unmatched to any gene: 2. CDR3 size: 13 residues. Germline loops: CDR1 MGHRA, CDR2 YSYEKL. CDR3 bases: TGCGCCAGCAGCTCGGGACAGGGCTACGAGCAGTACTTC. Protein: CASSSGQGYEQYF.

The chain combines TRBV5-8 with TRBJ1-3; D perhaps matches TRBD1 (5 bases). Deletions cut 4 bases from V and 0 bases from J, with 11 bases between. This CDR3 is built from 15 residues. Germline V CDR1 and CDR2: SGHTS, YDEGEE. The CDR3 DNA follows: TGTGCCAGCAGCCCCTCCAGGGTCTCTGGAAACACCATATATTTT. Encoded protein: CASSPSRVSGNTIYF.

This clone occurred a few times. The V call is TRBV9, the J call TRBJ1-5, with TRBD1 matching over 10 bases. Germline V gives CDR1 SGDLS, CDR2 YYNGEE. Trimming cost V 0 bases and J 9 bases; bases outside gene matches: 3. The CDR3 is 14 amino acids. As DNA, the CDR3 is TGTGCCAGCAGCGTAGGGACAGGGGGACCGCCCCAGCATTTT. This codes for CASSVGTGGPPQHF.

This sequence joins TRBV28 and TRBJ2-2; TRBD2 aligns across 7 bases. Per the germline V gene, CDR1 is MDHEN and CDR2 is SYDVKM. The CDR3 sequence is 17 residues long. Trimming at V came to 6 bases and at J to 7 bases, leaving 17 bases not matched to a gene. The CDR3 bases are TGTGCCAGCAGCCTCCGAGAGGGAGGGCCGTTAGGCGGGGAGCTGTTTTTT. It translates to CASSLREGGPLGGELFF.

The chain uses TRBV7-9 and TRBJ2-1; the D gene is possibly TRBD2 (6 bases). Germline V CDR1 and CDR2: SEHNR, FQNEAQ (reference sequence). The CDR3 contains 16 residues. Trimming removed 7 bases at V and 4 bases at J, with 20 bases between. Here the CDR3 DNA reads TGTGCCAGCACCGACGGGCCGGCGGGGAATTACAATGAGCAGTTCTTC. This codes for CASTDGPAGNYNEQFF.

V and J are TRBV2 and TRBJ1-1; 8 bases line up with TRBD1. The CDR3 runs to 14 residues. Germline-derived CDR1 and CDR2 are SNHLY and FYNNEI. V trimming: 4 bases; J trimming: 1 base; junction bases outside the gene matches: 2. Here the CDR3 reads CASSGTGRNTEAFF. The CDR3 region has the DNA TGTGCCAGCAGTGGGACAGGGAGGAACACTGAAGCTTTCTTT. Looking up the rest from reference TRBV2 and TRBJ1-1 gives the full variable domain: EPEVTQTPSHQVTQMGQEVILRCVPISNHLYFYWYRQILGQKVEFLVSFYNNEISEKSEIFDDQFSVERPDGSNFTLKIRSTKLEDSAMYFCASSGTGRNTEAFFGQGTRLTVV.

This sequence joins TRBV6-1 and TRBJ2-7; 7 nucleotides agree with TRBD1. J was trimmed by 3 bases and V by 6 bases; bases with no gene match: 8. CDR1 and CDR2 from the germline V gene are MNHNS and SASEGT. The CDR3 is made up of 14 amino acids. CDR3 DNA sequence: TGTGCCAGCAGCCTCGGGACAGAGAGCTACGAGCAGTACTTC. Protein: CASSLGTESYEQYF.

This CDR3 is CASSLGLAGVSEQFF. Here the CDR3 DNA reads TGTGCCAGCAGCCTGGGACTAGCGGGAGTCAGTGAGCAGTTCTTC. V is TRBV2 and J is TRBJ2-1, with 14 bases fitting TRBD2. The germline V gene has CDR1 SNHLY and CDR2 FYNNEI. The V segment lost 6 bases and the J segment 9 bases; nucleotides outside the gene matches: 7. The CDR3 consists of 15 residues.

The count of this clone is one. This chain connects TRBV6-5 to TRBJ2-7, with D unclear. V dropped 6 bases and J dropped 0 bases, with 15 bases sitting between them. Germline CDR1 reads MNHEY; CDR2 reads SVGAGI. This CDR3 contains 15 residues. In DNA, the CDR3 is TGTGCCAGCAGCCCCGGTAGGCGGAGCTCCTACGAGCAGTACTTC. Translating it yields CASSPGRRSSYEQYF.

The V and J genes are TRBV18 and TRBJ1-2, with TRBD1 as a possible D gene (5 bases). The length of the CDR3 is 16 residues. CDR1 and CDR2 from the germline V gene are KGHSH and LQKENI. V lost 5 bases and J 3 bases, leaving 19 bases between the germline ends. The CDR3 is CASSAGRSGRHYGYTF. CDR3 in DNA: TGTGCCAGCTCAGCGGGACGCTCGGGACGTCACTATGGCTACACCTTC.

The rearrangement joins TRBV30 to TRBJ1-2, with D unresolved. The CDR3 runs to 15 residues. Trimming took 4 bases from V and 0 from J, leaving 15 bases between them. Looked up from germline, CDR1 is GTSNPN and CDR2 is SVGIG (reference sequence). CDR3 residues: CAWNEGTGTNYGYTF. Written as DNA, the CDR3 is TGTGCCTGGAACGAAGGAACGGGTACTAACTATGGCTACACCTTC.

This clone was observed a handful of times. This chain connects TRBV5-1 to TRBJ2-7, with 13 bases lining up with TRBD2. Germline V gives CDR1 SGHRS, CDR2 YFSETQ. The CDR3 has 16 amino acids. The V gene end was trimmed by 0 bases and the J gene end by 7 bases; junction bases not matched to a gene: 7. CDR3 loop: CASSLGGLAGEGEQYF. CDR3 sequence (DNA): TGCGCCAGCAGCTTGGGTGGACTAGCGGGGGAAGGAGAGCAGTACTTC.

The rearrangement links TRBV5-1 to TRBJ1-2; TRBD1 agrees at 12 bases. The CDR3 has 18 amino acids. Unmatched junction bases numbered 12, after V lost 2 bases and J lost 4 bases. Looked up from germline, CDR1 is SGHRS and CDR2 is YFSETQ. The CDR3: CASSFLGTGGYLSYGYTF. DNA of the CDR3: TGCGCCAGCAGCTTCTTGGGGACAGGGGGCTATTTGAGCTATGGCTACACCTTC.

The rearrangement links TRBV9 to TRBJ2-5; TRBD1 matches 7 bases. Germline V gene lookup returns CDR1 SGDLS and CDR2 YYNGEE. The CDR3 is 18 residues long. The V and J ends lost 0 bases and 5 bases, in that order; junction bases with no gene match: 16. CDR3 sequence reads: CASSVGITGVAQSETQYF. Here the CDR3 DNA reads TGTGCCAGCAGCGTAGGGATAACAGGGGTCGCACAGAGCGAGACCCAGTACTTC.

This clone was observed a single time. This chain joins TRBV6-5 and TRBJ2-7; TRBD1 agrees at 10 bases. V shed 9 bases, J shed 1 base, and the junction held 6 bases outside the gene matches. The CDR3 covers 14 residues. Germline values: CDR1 MNHEY, CDR2 SVGAGI. CDR3 sequence (DNA): TGTGCCAGTAAGGGGGACAGGGGATCCTACGAGCAGTACTTC. This translates into CASKGDRGSYEQYF.

This rearrangement joins TRBV5-1 to TRBJ2-7, with a tentative D call TRBD1 (6 bases). Germline CDR1 SGHRS, CDR2 YFSETQ. This CDR3 region has 15 residues. Trimming stripped 0 bases from V and 3 bases from J, with 13 bases between. This chain's CDR3 is CASSLATGEIYEQYF. CDR3 DNA sequence: TGCGCCAGCAGCTTGGCGACAGGCGAGATCTACGAGCAGTACTTC.

V is TRBV7-3 and J is TRBJ1-5; possible D gene TRBD1, 6 bases. The ends were cut back, 5 bases at V and 5 bases at J, with 10 bases in the middle. Germline CDR1 is SGHTA and CDR2 is FQGTGA. This CDR3 has 13 amino acids. The CDR3, as DNA: TGTGCCAGCAGCCGGGACATATATCAGCCCCAGCATTTT. The encoded protein is CASSRDIYQPQHF.